This TCR beta chain was captured in a study of blood T cell repertoires in COVID-19. Study at large: The samples span acute and convalescent COVID-19 from the United States, Italy and Spain.

Per germline, CDR1 SGHAT and CDR2 FQDESV (reference sequence). V dropped 2 bases and J dropped 7 bases, with 12 bases sitting between them. CDR3 length: 14 amino acids. Sequenced by immunoSEQ multiplex PCR; TCRdb stores in-frame clones only, minus some. In the table there are some 210,000 clones, around 90% of which are singletons. The chain recombines TRBV11-1 with TRBJ1-5; TRBD1 might be the D (5 bases). The sample was peripheral blood. This TCR was sampled from a man aged 55 to 70 with COVID-19, enrolled during active disease. The chain's CDR3 is CASSLRFDRQPQHF. The CDR3 nucleotides are TGTGCCAGCAGCTTACGTTTTGACAGACAGCCCCAGCATTTT. Looking up the rest from reference TRBV11-1 and TRBJ1-5 gives the full variable domain: EAEVAQSPRYKITEKSQAVAFWCDPISGHATLYWYRQILGQGPELLVQFQDESVVDDSQLPKDRFSAERLKGVDSTLKIQPAELGDSAMYLCASSLRFDRQPQHFGDGTRLSIL.